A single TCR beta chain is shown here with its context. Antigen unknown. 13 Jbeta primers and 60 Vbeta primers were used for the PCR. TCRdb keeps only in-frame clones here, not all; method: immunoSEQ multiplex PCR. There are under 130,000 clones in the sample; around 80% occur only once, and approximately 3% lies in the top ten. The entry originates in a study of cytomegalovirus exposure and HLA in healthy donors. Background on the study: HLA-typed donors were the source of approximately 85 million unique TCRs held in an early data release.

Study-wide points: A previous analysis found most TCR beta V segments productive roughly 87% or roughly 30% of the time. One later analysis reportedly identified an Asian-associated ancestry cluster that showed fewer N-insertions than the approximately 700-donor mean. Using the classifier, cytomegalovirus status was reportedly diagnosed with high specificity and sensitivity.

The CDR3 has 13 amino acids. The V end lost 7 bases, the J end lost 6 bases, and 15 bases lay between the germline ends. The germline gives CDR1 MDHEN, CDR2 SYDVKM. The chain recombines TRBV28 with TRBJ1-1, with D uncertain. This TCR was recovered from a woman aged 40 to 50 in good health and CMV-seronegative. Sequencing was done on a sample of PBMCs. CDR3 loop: CASNPIESAEAFF. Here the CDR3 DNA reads TGTGCCAGCAACCCTATAGAAAGCGCTGAAGCTTTCTTT.